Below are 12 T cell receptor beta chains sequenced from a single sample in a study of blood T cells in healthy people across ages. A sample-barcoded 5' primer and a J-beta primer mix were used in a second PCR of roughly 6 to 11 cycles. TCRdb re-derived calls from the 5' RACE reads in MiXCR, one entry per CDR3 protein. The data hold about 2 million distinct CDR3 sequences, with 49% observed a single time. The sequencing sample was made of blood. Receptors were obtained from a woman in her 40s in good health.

CDR3 protein: CASSARAPRAHGYTF. The DNA of the CDR3 is TGTGCCAGCAGTGCTCGCGCCCCCAGGGCCCATGGCTACACCTTC. The rearrangement uses TRBV27 and TRBJ1-2; TRBD1 might be the D (5 bases). The V gene lost 5 bases and the J gene lost 6 bases, with 19 bases spanning the gap. This CDR3 is built from 15 residues. In germline, CDR1 is MNHEY, CDR2 SMNVEV (reference sequence).

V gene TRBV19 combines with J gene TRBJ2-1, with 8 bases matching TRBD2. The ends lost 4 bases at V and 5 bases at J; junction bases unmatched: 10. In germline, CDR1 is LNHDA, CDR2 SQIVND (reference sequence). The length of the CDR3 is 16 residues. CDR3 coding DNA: TGTGCCAGTAGTAATTACTTAGCGGGGAGGAACAATGAGCAGTTCTTC. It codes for CASSNYLAGRNNEQFF.

The CDR3 DNA reads as TGCGCCAGCAGAAGGGACGGTAATAGCAATCAGCCCCAGCATTTT. Its translation is CASRRDGNSNQPQHF. This chain uses TRBV10-2 with TRBJ1-5; possible D gene TRBD1, 5 bases. Trimming pared 6 bases from V and 0 bases from J, leaving 12 bases between. Germline V gene data show CDR1 as WSHSY and CDR2 as SAAADI. The CDR3 is made up of 15 amino acids.

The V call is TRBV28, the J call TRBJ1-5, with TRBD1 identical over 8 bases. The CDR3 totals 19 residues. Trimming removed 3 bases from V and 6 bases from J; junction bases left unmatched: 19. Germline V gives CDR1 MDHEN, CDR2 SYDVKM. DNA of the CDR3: TGTGCCAGCAGTTTTCGCCCAGGGGGCAAAGGGGTTTGGGTTCAGCCCCAGCATTTT. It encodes CASSFRPGGKGVWVQPQHF.

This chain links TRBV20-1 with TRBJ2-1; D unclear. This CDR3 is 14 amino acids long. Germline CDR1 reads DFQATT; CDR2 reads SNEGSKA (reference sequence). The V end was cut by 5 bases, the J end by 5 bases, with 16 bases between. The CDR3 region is CSAPASLDHNEQFF. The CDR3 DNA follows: TGCAGTGCTCCGGCGTCCTTGGATCACAATGAGCAGTTCTTC.

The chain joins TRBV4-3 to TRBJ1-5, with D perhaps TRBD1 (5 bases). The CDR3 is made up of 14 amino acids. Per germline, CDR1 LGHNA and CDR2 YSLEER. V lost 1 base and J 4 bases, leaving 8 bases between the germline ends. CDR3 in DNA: TGCGCCAGCAGCCAAGTCCGGGGGAATCAGCCCCAGCATTTT. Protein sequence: CASSQVRGNQPQHF.

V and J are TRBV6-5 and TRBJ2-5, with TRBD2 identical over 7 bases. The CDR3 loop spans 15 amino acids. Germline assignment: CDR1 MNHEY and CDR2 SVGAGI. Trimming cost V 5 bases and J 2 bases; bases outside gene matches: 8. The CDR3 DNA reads TGTGCCAGCAGTCTTACCGGGGGGTGGCAAGAGACCCAGTACTTC. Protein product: CASSLTGGWQETQYF.

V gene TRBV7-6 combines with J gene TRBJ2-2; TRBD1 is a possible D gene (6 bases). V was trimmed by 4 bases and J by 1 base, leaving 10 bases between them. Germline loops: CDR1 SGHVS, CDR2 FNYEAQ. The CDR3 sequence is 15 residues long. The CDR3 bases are TGTGCCAGCAGCTCCCGACAGGAGAACACCGGGGAGCTGTTTTTT. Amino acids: CASSSRQENTGELFF.

The CDR3 is CSARSGYAEAFF. Here the CDR3 DNA reads TGCAGTGCTAGGTCAGGGTATGCTGAAGCTTTCTTT. V usage is TRBV20-1 and J usage is TRBJ1-1; weak D call: TRBD1 (5 bases). CDR1 is DFQATT and CDR2 is SNEGSKA in the germline V gene (reference sequence). Trimming took 3 bases from V and 6 from J, leaving 11 bases between them. This CDR3 spans 12 amino acids.

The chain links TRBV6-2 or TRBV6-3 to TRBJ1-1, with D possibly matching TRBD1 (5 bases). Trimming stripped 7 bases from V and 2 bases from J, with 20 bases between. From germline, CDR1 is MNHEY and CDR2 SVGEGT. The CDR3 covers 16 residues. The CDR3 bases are TGTGCCAGCACGAAAGGGGCAGGAGTAAGCAACACTGAAGCTTTCTTT. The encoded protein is CASTKGAGVSNTEAFF.

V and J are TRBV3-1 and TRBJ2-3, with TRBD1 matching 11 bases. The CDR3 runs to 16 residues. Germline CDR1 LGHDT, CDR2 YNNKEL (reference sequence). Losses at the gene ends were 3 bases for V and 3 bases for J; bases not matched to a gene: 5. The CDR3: CASSHRTGGRTDTQYF. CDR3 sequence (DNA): TGTGCCAGCAGCCACCGGACAGGGGGCAGGACAGATACGCAGTATTTT.

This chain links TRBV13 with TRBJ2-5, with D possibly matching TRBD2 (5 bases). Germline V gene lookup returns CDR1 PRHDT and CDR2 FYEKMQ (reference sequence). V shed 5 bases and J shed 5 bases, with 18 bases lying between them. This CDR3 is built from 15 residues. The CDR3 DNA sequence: TGTGCCAGCAGCCCACGCTCTCGGGGTGGGGAGACCCAGTACTTC. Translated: CASSPRSRGGETQYF.